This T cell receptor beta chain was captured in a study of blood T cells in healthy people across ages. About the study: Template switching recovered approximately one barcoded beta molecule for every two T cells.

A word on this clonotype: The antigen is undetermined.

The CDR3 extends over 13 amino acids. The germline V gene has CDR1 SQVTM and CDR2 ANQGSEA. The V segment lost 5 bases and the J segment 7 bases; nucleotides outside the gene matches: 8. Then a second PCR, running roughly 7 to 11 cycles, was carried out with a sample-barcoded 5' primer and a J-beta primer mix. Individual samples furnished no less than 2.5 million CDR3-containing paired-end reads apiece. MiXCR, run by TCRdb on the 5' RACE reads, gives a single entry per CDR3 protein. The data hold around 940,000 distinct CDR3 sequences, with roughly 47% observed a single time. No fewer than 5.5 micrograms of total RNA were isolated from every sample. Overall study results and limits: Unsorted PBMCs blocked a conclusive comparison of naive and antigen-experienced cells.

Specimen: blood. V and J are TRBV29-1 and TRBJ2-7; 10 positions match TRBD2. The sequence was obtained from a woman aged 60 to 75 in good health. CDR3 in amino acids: CSVSAGGPREQYF. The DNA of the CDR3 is TGCAGCGTTTCAGCGGGAGGGCCCCGAGAGCAGTACTTC.